Listed below are T cell receptor beta chains from one sample, sequenced in a study of beta chain features in type 1 diabetes. TCRdb keeps only in-frame clones here, not all; method: immunoSEQ multiplex PCR. Of about 360,000 clones listed, roughly 13% are singletons. Sequenced material: naive CD4+ T cells from blood. Every receptor here comes from a man between 18 and 29 years old in good health. The CDR3 runs from the conserved cysteine through the conserved F or W. The D gene is left open where the match is weak. Part of the rows lack a size; the others show once, few, many or a class for expanded clones.

>TRBV6-1|-|TRBJ2-3|-
CASSEGVTSTDTQYF
TGTGCCAGCAGTGAAGGCGTTACTAGCACAGATACGCAGTATTTT
>TRBV27|TRBD2|TRBJ2-1|-
CASSWGLAAPNEQFF
TGTGCCAGCAGTTGGGGACTAGCGGCCCCCAATGAGCAGTTCTTC
>TRBV5-6|-|TRBJ1-1|-
CASSPGRADTEAFF
TGTGCCAGCAGCCCCGGGAGGGCGGACACTGAAGCTTTCTTT
>TRBV11-2|-|TRBJ1-2|-
CASSFPGGRGYTF
TGTGCCAGCAGCTTCCCCGGGGGTCGTGGCTACACCTTC
>TRBV6-1|TRBD2|TRBJ2-1|-
CAISESAGTSGVNEQFF
TGTGCCATCAGTGAGTCGGCCGGGACTAGCGGGGTCAATGAGCAGTTCTTC
>TRBV7-3|-|TRBJ2-6|few
CASSTRVVAGANVLTF
TGTGCCAGCAGCACCAGGGTGGTGGCTGGGGCCAACGTCCTGACTTTC
>TRBV5-6|TRBD1|TRBJ1-4|-
CASSLGGAGGGEKLFF
TGTGCCAGCAGCTTGGGCGGGGCAGGGGGCGGTGAAAAACTGTTTTTT
>TRBV27|-|TRBJ2-7|-
CASSPYSPRRVEQYF
TGTGCCAGCAGTCCCTATTCCCCCCGCAGGGTTGAGCAGTACTTC
>TRBV28|-|TRBJ1-5|few
CASSLRQVGRQPQHF
TGTGCCAGCAGTTTACGGCAGGTCGGTCGTCAGCCCCAGCATTTT
>TRBV6-4|TRBD1|TRBJ1-5|-
CASSPRQGSNQPQHF
TGTGCCAGCAGTCCAAGACAGGGTAGCAATCAGCCCCAGCATTTT
>TRBV30|-|TRBJ1-5|few
CAWSAYRASEPQHF
TGTGCCTGGAGTGCTTACAGGGCATCCGAGCCCCAGCATTTT
>TRBV20-1|-|TRBJ2-7|-
CSASGHYEQYF
TGCAGTGCTAGTGGGCACTACGAGCAGTACTTC
>TRBV19|-|TRBJ2-1|-
CASSISFNEQFF
TGTGCCAGTAGTATTTCTTTCAATGAGCAGTTCTTC
>TRBV9|TRBD1|TRBJ2-2|few
CASKGGDRGNTGELFF
TGTGCCAGCAAGGGGGGGGACAGGGGGAACACCGGGGAGCTGTTTTTT
>TRBV6-5|TRBD1|TRBJ2-1|-
CASSYSYGTVYNEQFF
TGTGCCAGCAGTTACTCGTACGGGACAGTGTACAATGAGCAGTTCTTC
>TRBV11-2|TRBD1|TRBJ2-7|-
CASSHLGQGTFSFEQYF
TGTGCCAGCAGCCACTTGGGACAGGGCACTTTTTCCTTCGAGCAGTACTTC
>TRBV5-4|TRBD1|TRBJ2-2|-
CASSPDVGGANTGELFF
TGTGCCAGCAGCCCTGACGTAGGGGGCGCCAACACCGGGGAGCTGTTTTTT
>TRBV2|-|TRBJ1-3|few
CASSIEVGNTIYF
TGTGCCAGCAGTATCGAAGTCGGGAACACCATATATTTT
>TRBV7-2|TRBD2|TRBJ2-7|few
CASSLDRPAGEQYF
TGTGCCAGCAGCTTAGATCGCCCAGCGGGGGAGCAGTACTTC
>TRBV5-4|-|TRBJ1-1|few
CASSPGGEMNTEAFF
TGTGCCAGCAGCCCGGGCGGGGAAATGAACACTGAAGCTTTCTTT
>TRBV5-1|TRBD2|TRBJ2-7|-
CASSLGLAGSYEQYF
TGCGCCAGCAGCCTGGGACTAGCGGGTTCCTACGAGCAGTACTTC
>TRBV2|TRBD1|TRBJ1-1|-
CASSEGRTGGLAFF
TGTGCCAGCAGTGAAGGGCGGACAGGGGGCTTGGCTTTCTTT
>TRBV2|-|TRBJ2-4|few
CASSEVPGVVQYF
TGTGCCAGCAGTGAAGTGCCGGGGGTGGTTCAGTACTTC
>TRBV5-6|TRBD2|TRBJ2-1|few
CASSLAEQYNEQFF
TGTGCCAGCAGCCTAGCGGAGCAATACAATGAGCAGTTCTTC
>TRBV28|-|TRBJ2-3|few
CASRDITDTQYF
TGTGCCAGCCGGGACATCACAGATACGCAGTATTTT
>TRBV7-2|-|TRBJ2-1|-
CASSLIVQPGAYEQFF
TGTGCCAGCAGCTTAATTGTCCAGCCAGGGGCGTATGAGCAGTTCTTC
>TRBV19|-|TRBJ2-1|-
CASSISGLLSYNEQFF
TGTGCCAGTAGTATCTCTGGGCTTCTCTCCTACAATGAGCAGTTCTTC
>TRBV5-1|-|TRBJ2-3|-
CASSLELATDTQYF
TGCGCCAGCAGCTTGGAACTAGCCACAGATACGCAGTATTTT
>TRBV4-2|-|TRBJ2-3|-
CASSLDTDTQYF
TGTGCCAGCAGCTTAGACACAGATACGCAGTATTTT
>TRBV11-3|-|TRBJ2-1|-
CASSTRTTAYNEQFF
TGTGCCAGCAGCACGCGGACTACTGCATACAATGAGCAGTTCTTC
>TRBV11-1|-|TRBJ1-1|few
CASSFGGAGNTEAFF
TGTGCCAGCAGCTTCGGGGGGGCAGGAAACACTGAAGCTTTCTTT
>TRBV5-1|TRBD1|TRBJ1-1|-
CASSDRVGVTEAFF
TGCGCCAGTTCCGACAGGGTTGGGGTCACTGAAGCTTTCTTT
>TRBV5-1|-|TRBJ1-5|-
CASSLVGGDQPQHF
TGCGCCAGCAGCTTGGTAGGGGGGGATCAGCCCCAGCATTTT
>TRBV5-1|TRBD1|TRBJ2-5|few
CASSLRQGSETQYF
TGCGCCAGCAGCTTAAGACAGGGATCAGAGACCCAGTACTTC
>TRBV27|TRBD1|TRBJ1-2|-
CASSAHGQGNGYTF
TGTGCCAGCAGTGCCCATGGACAGGGGAATGGCTACACCTTC
>TRBV27|-|TRBJ2-3|few
CASSLRTLTDTQYF
TGTGCCAGCAGTTTAAGGACTTTGACAGATACGCAGTATTTT
>TRBV27|TRBD1|TRBJ1-4|few
CATSRKGAEKLFF
TGTGCCACCTCTCGGAAGGGGGCTGAAAAACTGTTTTTT
>TRBV5-1|TRBD1|TRBJ2-1|-
CASSPGTELSNEQFF
TGCGCCAGCAGCCCAGGGACAGAACTGTCCAATGAGCAGTTCTTC
>TRBV19|-|TRBJ2-4|few
CASSTTVAKNIQYF
TGTGCCAGTAGTACGACAGTAGCCAAAAACATTCAGTACTTC
>TRBV6-1|TRBD2|TRBJ2-1|-
CASREQERGPSNEQFF
TGTGCCAGCAGGGAACAAGAGCGGGGGCCATCCAATGAGCAGTTCTTC
>TRBV28|TRBD1|TRBJ2-4|-
CASRPGQGVPQAKNIQYF
TGTGCCAGCAGGCCGGGACAGGGCGTCCCGCAGGCCAAAAACATTCAGTACTTC
>TRBV28|TRBD1|TRBJ2-2|-
CASSFAGQGNPGELFF
TGTGCCAGCAGTTTTGCCGGACAGGGTAATCCCGGGGAGCTGTTTTTT
>TRBV30|-|TRBJ2-4|many
CAWKATVGIQYF
TGTGCCTGGAAAGCGACAGTAGGCATTCAGTACTTC
>TRBV4-3|TRBD1|TRBJ2-2|few
CASSQRQGRSGELFF
TGCGCCAGCAGCCAAAGACAGGGGAGGTCCGGGGAGCTGTTTTTT
>TRBV4-3|-|TRBJ1-5|few
CASSQDLNSFGQPQHF
TGCGCCAGCAGCCAAGATCTAAACTCCTTCGGGCAGCCCCAGCATTTT
>TRBV19|TRBD2|TRBJ2-5|-
CASSATSGTQYQETQYF
TGTGCCAGTAGTGCCACTAGCGGTACCCAGTACCAAGAGACCCAGTACTTC
>TRBV18|TRBD1|TRBJ2-7|-
CASSPQGAGSYEQYF
TGTGCCAGCTCACCCCAGGGGGCAGGGTCCTACGAGCAGTACTTC
>TRBV28|-|TRBJ2-5|-
CASSMDRQETQYF
TGTGCCAGCAGTATGGACAGACAAGAGACCCAGTACTTC
>TRBV7-3|TRBD1|TRBJ2-3|few
CASSLDRGSTDTQYF
TGTGCCAGCAGCTTGGACAGGGGGAGCACAGATACGCAGTATTTT
>TRBV5-4|TRBD2|TRBJ2-5|few
CASSWTGGQETQYF
TGTGCCAGCAGCTGGACGGGGGGGCAAGAGACCCAGTACTTC
>TRBV25-1|-|TRBJ2-7|few
CASSIWEGGLATEQYF
TGTGCCAGCAGTATATGGGAGGGGGGATTGGCTACCGAGCAGTACTTC
>TRBV10-3|-|TRBJ1-1|-
CAISEDLNTEAFF
TGTGCCATCAGCGAGGACTTGAACACTGAAGCTTTCTTT
>TRBV5-1|-|TRBJ1-1|few
CASSLIEGFNTEAFF
TGCGCCAGCAGCTTGATCGAGGGATTCAACACTGAAGCTTTCTTT
>TRBV7-9|TRBD1|TRBJ1-2|few
CASSWRQGHGYTF
TGTGCCAGCAGCTGGAGACAGGGGCATGGCTACACCTTC
>TRBV7-6|TRBD1|TRBJ2-2|-
CASSSELGQARTGELFF
TGTGCCAGCAGCTCCGAACTGGGACAGGCGAGAACCGGGGAGCTGTTTTTT